The 32 T cell receptor beta chains listed next were all sequenced from one sample in a study of tumor-infiltrating lymphocytes in localized non-small cell lung cancer. Repertoires were generated with immunoSEQ multiplex PCR, while TCRdb's copy carries only in-frame clones and drops some. Here the sample spans around 12,000 clones, around four fifths being singletons. Material: uninvolved lung tissue not adjacent to the tumor. The receptors were sampled from a human donor with non-small cell lung cancer.

This CDR3 is CASSPPNQGARKTQYF. The CDR3 nucleotides read TGTGCCAGCAGCCCTCCAAACCAGGGGGCGAGGAAGACCCAGTACTTC. V usage is TRBV7-2 and J usage is TRBJ2-5; 8 bases agree with TRBD1. Trimming removed 5 bases from V and 6 bases from J; junction bases left unmatched: 14. This CDR3 contains 16 residues. From germline, CDR1 is SGHTA and CDR2 FQGNSA.

V gene TRBV7-2 combines with J gene TRBJ2-7, with D perhaps matching TRBD2 (6 bases). Trimming removed 1 base from V and 0 bases from J, with 10 bases in between. This CDR3 spans 15 amino acids. Germline V gene data show CDR1 as SGHTA and CDR2 as FQGNSA. The chain's CDR3 is CASSLEGGASYEQYF. The CDR3 bases are TGTGCCAGCAGCTTAGAGGGCGGGGCCTCCTACGAGCAGTACTTC.

The chain carries TRBV7-2 and TRBJ2-5; TRBD2 might be the D (6 bases). In germline, CDR1 is SGHTA, CDR2 FQGNSA. This CDR3 has 16 amino acids. Trimming left V 1 base short and J 2 bases short, with 14 bases between. The CDR3 DNA sequence: TGTGCCAGCAGCTTAGTCGGCGGGGTCAGGCAAGAGACCCAGTACTTC. Translating it yields CASSLVGGVRQETQYF.

The CDR3 reads CASSGDRRIGETQYF. DNA for the CDR3: TGTGCCAGTAGTGGTGACAGGAGGATTGGGGAGACCCAGTACTTC. This chain joins TRBV19 and TRBJ2-5, with D perhaps TRBD1 (6 bases). V was shortened by 5 bases and J by 5 bases, with 18 bases between the two germline ends. The CDR3 spans 15 residues. Germline V gene sequence: CDR1 LNHDA, CDR2 SQIVND (reference sequence). The whole variable domain, remainder taken from reference TRBV19 and TRBJ2-5, is DGGITQSPKYLFRKEGQNVTLSCEQNLNHDAMYWYRQDPGQGLRLIYYSQIVNDFQKGDIAEGYSVSREKKESFPLTVTSAQKNPTAFYLCASSGDRRIGETQYFGPGTRLLVL.

The chain employs TRBV7-8 and TRBJ1-1; D is undetermined. The CDR3 extends over 14 amino acids. V was clipped by 1 base and J by 0 bases, with 6 bases between them. Germline V gene lookup returns CDR1 SGHVS and CDR2 FQNEAQ. CDR3 sequence: CASSLDELNTEAFF. The CDR3, as DNA: TGTGCCAGCAGCTTAGATGAACTGAACACTGAAGCTTTCTTT.

This clone has just a few counts. The chain is built from TRBV6-5 and TRBJ1-1; TRBD1 matches at 9 bases. CDR1 is MNHEY and CDR2 is SVGAGI in the germline V gene. This CDR3 comprises 11 residues. V shed 7 bases and J 11 bases; nucleotides not matched to a gene: 5. In DNA, the CDR3 is TGTGCCAGCAATAACAGGGGGCATGCTTTCTTT. Encoded protein: CASNNRGHAFF.

The rearrangement uses TRBV25-1 and TRBJ2-1; D gene unclear. Germline V gene sequence: CDR1 MGHDK, CDR2 SYGVNS. Trimming left V 9 bases short and J 9 bases short, with 12 bases between. The CDR3 loop spans 11 amino acids. This chain's CDR3 is CASGERSEQFF. The DNA for the CDR3 is TGTGCCAGTGGCGAAAGGAGTGAGCAGTTCTTC.

V is TRBV27 and J is TRBJ1-4; 8 nucleotides align to TRBD1. The V gene's germline CDR1 is MNHEY and CDR2 SMNVEV (reference sequence). Germline trimming cut 7 bases from V and 8 bases from J; bases unmatched to any gene: 12. This CDR3 is 15 amino acids long. The CDR3 spells CASKEIQGAGEKLFF. For the CDR3, the DNA is TGTGCCAGCAAAGAAATTCAGGGGGCCGGGGAAAAACTGTTTTTT.

CDR3 in amino acids: CASGPDLAGSNEQFF. In DNA, the CDR3 is TGTGCTAGTGGTCCGGACTTAGCGGGGTCGAATGAGCAGTTCTTC. The rearrangement uses TRBV12-5 and TRBJ2-1; 8 positions agree with TRBD2. The CDR3 runs to 15 residues. The trim removed 5 bases at V and 7 bases at J, leaving 10 bases unmatched. Looked up from germline, CDR1 is LGHNT and CDR2 is FRNRAP.

The chain links TRBV7-9 to TRBJ1-5; D unresolved. V lost 7 bases and J lost 7, with 11 bases in between. The CDR3 length is 12 residues. Per the germline V gene, CDR1 is SEHNR and CDR2 is FQNEAQ (reference sequence). CDR3 sequence: CASNLPGQPQHF. The DNA of the CDR3 is TGTGCCAGCAACCTTCCGGGACAGCCCCAGCATTTT.

The chain employs TRBV19 and TRBJ1-1; D perhaps matches TRBD1 (5 bases). Germline V gives CDR1 LNHDA, CDR2 SQIVND (reference sequence). This CDR3 is built from 17 residues. Deletions cut 6 bases from V and 0 bases from J, with 20 bases between. The chain's CDR3 is CASSRDGGAYMNTEAFF. The CDR3, as DNA: TGTGCCAGTAGCCGGGACGGTGGGGCTTACATGAACACTGAAGCTTTCTTT. Filled out from reference TRBV19 and TRBJ1-1, the complete variable domain reads DGGITQSPKYLFRKEGQNVTLSCEQNLNHDAMYWYRQDPGQGLRLIYYSQIVNDFQKGDIAEGYSVSREKKESFPLTVTSAQKNPTAFYLCASSRDGGAYMNTEAFFGQGTRLTVV.

The chain employs TRBV5-8 and TRBJ1-2; D ambiguous. The V end lost 0 bases, the J end lost 8 bases, and 17 bases lay between the germline ends. The CDR3 contains 15 residues. Germline V CDR1 and CDR2: SGHTS, YDEGEE. DNA for the CDR3: TGTGCCAGCAGCTTGGCTGACGTCATCTCGAGCGGCTACACCTTC. Protein sequence: CASSLADVISSGYTF.

The gene calls are TRBV2 and TRBJ2-3; tentatively, D is TRBD1 or TRBD2 (5 bases each). This CDR3 comprises 14 residues. V dropped 6 bases and J dropped 3 bases, with 13 bases sitting between them. Germline V gene sequence: CDR1 SNHLY, CDR2 FYNNEI. The CDR3 sequence is CASSGAGSTDTQYF. The DNA of the CDR3 is TGTGCCAGCAGCGGGGCCGGGTCGACAGATACGCAGTATTTT.

V gene TRBV9 combines with J gene TRBJ2-7, with TRBD2 as a possible D gene (5 bases). The CDR3 contains 14 residues. V was clipped by 0 bases and J by 3 bases, with 10 bases between them. Germline lookup yields CDR1 SGDLS and CDR2 YYNGEE. CDR3 coding DNA: TGTGCCAGCAGCGTAGAGAAGGACTTCTACGAGCAGTACTTC. Protein sequence: CASSVEKDFYEQYF.

The chain joins TRBV7-8 to TRBJ1-5, with D perhaps matching TRBD1 (5 bases). Germline values: CDR1 SGHVS, CDR2 FQNEAQ. V was cut by 2 bases and J by 4 bases, with 15 bases left in between. There are 16 residues in the CDR3. CDR3 sequence reads: CASSLRPDRGNQPQHF. CDR3 coding DNA: TGTGCCAGCAGCTTACGACCAGACAGAGGGAATCAGCCCCAGCATTTT.

The chain links TRBV30 to TRBJ2-7; TRBD1 aligns across 8 bases. V dropped 3 bases and J dropped 3; count of bases not matched to a gene: 7. CDR3 length: 14 residues. From germline, CDR1 is GTSNPN and CDR2 SVGIG (reference sequence). The CDR3 DNA sequence: TGTGCCTGGAGCCGAGGGACAGGAGTCTACGAGCAGTACTTC. Protein: CAWSRGTGVYEQYF. The full variable domain, with the rest looked up from reference TRBV30 and TRBJ2-7, is SQTIHQWPATLVQPVGSPLSLECTVEGTSNPNLYWYRQAAGRGLQLLFYSVGIGQISSEVPQNLSASRPQDRQFILSSKKLLLSDSGFYLCAWSRGTGVYEQYFGPGTRLTVT.

The count of this clone is one. This chain joins TRBV7-2 and TRBJ1-6, with D tentatively TRBD1 (5 bases). The CDR3 length is 15 residues. Germline-derived CDR1 and CDR2 are SGHTA and FQGNSA. The V end lost 4 bases, the J end lost 9 bases, and 16 bases lay between the germline ends. The CDR3 sequence: CASSSGDSPSSPLHF. The DNA for the CDR3 is TGTGCCAGCAGCTCGGGGGACTCCCCCTCTTCACCCCTCCACTTT.

This clone qualifies as medium-sized (0.01 to 0.1%). This CDR3 reads CASSLEWGASPLHF. In DNA form, the CDR3 reads TGTGCCAGCAGTTTAGAGTGGGGGGCCTCACCCCTCCACTTT. This chain uses TRBV27 with TRBJ1-6, with D possibly matching TRBD1 (6 bases). The CDR3 has 14 amino acids. The germline gives CDR1 MNHEY, CDR2 SMNVEV (reference sequence). Deletions cut 2 bases from V and 10 bases from J, with 12 bases between.

The chain uses TRBV5-5 and TRBJ1-3; D remains ambiguous. Germline V gives CDR1 SGHKS, CDR2 YYEKEE (reference sequence). This CDR3 contains 16 residues. Trimming cost V 4 bases and J 4 bases, with 18 bases left between them. The CDR3 region is CASSATGSHSGNTIYF. DNA for the CDR3: TGTGCCAGCAGCGCGACCGGGTCCCACTCCGGAAACACCATATATTTT.

This clone ranks as medium-sized. The V call is TRBV14, the J call TRBJ2-1, with 7 bases that match TRBD1. The CDR3 runs to 14 residues. The germline V gene has CDR1 SGHDN and CDR2 FVKESK. V was pared by 1 base and J by 12 bases, with 9 bases of the junction left unmatched. CDR3 region: CASSQGSRGRGQFF. The CDR3, as DNA: TGTGCCAGCAGCCAAGGATCGAGGGGGCGCGGGCAGTTCTTC. Supplemented by reference TRBV14 and TRBJ2-1, the full variable domain reads EAGVTQFPSHSVIEKGQTVTLRCDPISGHDNLYWYRRVMGKEIKFLLHFVKESKQDESGMPNNRFLAERTGGTYSTLKVQPAELEDSGVYFCASSQGSRGRGQFFGPGTRLTVL.

The chain is built from TRBV7-2 and TRBJ2-7, with D uncertain. The germline V gene encodes CDR1 SGHTA and CDR2 FQGNSA. Trimming removed 4 bases from V and 3 bases from J, with 7 bases in between. This CDR3 spans 12 amino acids. This CDR3 reads CASSSDHYEQYF. As DNA, the CDR3 is TGTGCCAGCAGCTCCGACCACTACGAGCAGTACTTC.

The V gene is TRBV6-1, the J gene TRBJ1-1; no clear D gene. With 6 bases removed from V and 2 bases from J, the gap between germline ends came to 10 bases. The CDR3 consists of 13 residues. From germline, CDR1 is MNHNS and CDR2 SASEGT. For the CDR3, the DNA is TGTGCCAGCAGCTATACACAAAACACTGAAGCTTTCTTT. Translated: CASSYTQNTEAFF.

The chain joins TRBV15 to TRBJ1-1; D not resolved. Germline V lookup: CDR1 LNHNV, CDR2 YYDKDF (reference sequence). This CDR3 contains 13 residues. V gave up 0 bases and J gave up 10 bases, with 12 bases separating them. The CDR3 loop is CATSRDLQLGAFF. CDR3 bases: TGTGCCACCAGCAGAGACTTACAACTAGGAGCTTTCTTT.

This clone was detected only once. The J gene is TRBJ1-4, the V gene TRBV6-1; TRBD1 matches 7 bases. V shed 4 bases and J 3 bases; nucleotides not matched to a gene: 5. In germline, CDR1 is MNHNS, CDR2 SASEGT. There are 15 residues in the CDR3. This chain's CDR3 is CASSGQTGPNEKLFF. CDR3 nucleotides: TGTGCCAGCAGTGGGCAGACAGGGCCTAATGAAAAACTGTTTTTT.

The chain couples TRBV30 to TRBJ2-7; D may correspond to TRBD1 or TRBD2 (5 bases each). V lost 2 bases and J 5 bases, leaving 13 bases between the germline ends. This CDR3 spans 13 amino acids. Looked up from germline, CDR1 is GTSNPN and CDR2 is SVGIG (reference sequence). CDR3 in amino acids: CAWSRGVSDEQYF. In DNA form, the CDR3 reads TGTGCCTGGAGTAGAGGGGTCAGCGACGAGCAGTACTTC.

The V and J genes are TRBV5-4 and TRBJ1-5, with 8 bases identical to TRBD1. The CDR3 runs to 18 residues. V shed 2 bases, J shed 8 bases, and the junction held 18 bases outside the gene matches. CDR1 and CDR2 from the germline V gene are SGHNT and YYREEE (reference sequence). This chain's CDR3 is CASSLPRDRGQQSEPQHF. The DNA for the CDR3 is TGTGCCAGCAGCTTACCGCGAGACAGGGGCCAACAATCAGAGCCCCAGCATTTT.

The rearrangement uses TRBV15 and TRBJ2-6; no definite D call. From germline, CDR1 is LNHNV and CDR2 YYDKDF (reference sequence). The ends were cut back, 1 base at V and 14 bases at J, with 12 bases in the middle. The CDR3 runs to 13 residues. CDR3: CATSRGDLSILTF. In DNA, the CDR3 is TGTGCCACCAGCAGAGGAGACCTTTCAATCCTGACTTTC.

V gene TRBV6-6 combines with J gene TRBJ1-2; 10 nucleotides match TRBD1. CDR1 is MNHNY and CDR2 is SVGAGI in the germline V gene (reference sequence). The V and J ends lost 6 bases and 2 bases, in that order; junction bases with no gene match: 6. This CDR3 is 15 amino acids long. The CDR3 nucleotides read TGTGCCAGCAGAGCCCCGGGACAGGGGAACTATGGCTACACCTTC. Its translation is CASRAPGQGNYGYTF.

This chain joins TRBV5-6 and TRBJ1-2; no definite D call. CDR3 length equals 14 residues. The V gene's germline CDR1 is SGHDT and CDR2 YYEEEE. V lost 0 bases, J lost 2 bases, and 8 bases lay in between. The CDR3: CASSLGWENYGYTF. CDR3 DNA sequence: TGTGCCAGCAGCTTGGGATGGGAGAACTATGGCTACACCTTC. The variable domain in full, completed from reference TRBV5-6 and TRBJ1-2, reads DAGVTQSPTHLIKTRGQQVTLRCSPKSGHDTVSWYQQALGQGPQFIFQYYEEEERQRGNFPDRFSGHQFPNYSSELNVNALLLGDSALYLCASSLGWENYGYTFGSGTRLTVV.

The rearrangement links TRBV19 to TRBJ1-4, with 9 bases lining up with TRBD1. CDR1 and CDR2 (germline): LNHDA, SQIVND (reference sequence). J gave up 8 bases and V 10 bases, and 14 bases lay outside the gene matches. This CDR3 has 15 residues. The CDR3 reads CAIGTGSGVEEKLFF. DNA for the CDR3: TGTGCCATCGGGACAGGGAGCGGGGTAGAAGAAAAACTGTTTTTT.

The chain has TRBV2 and TRBJ1-6; D is ambiguous. CDR3 length: 15 residues. V was trimmed by 6 bases and J by 8 bases, leaving 17 bases between them. Germline values: CDR1 SNHLY, CDR2 FYNNEI. CDR3 nucleotides: TGTGCCAGCAGGGACTACTGGGGAAGGGATTCACCCCTCCACTTT. It is translated as CASRDYWGRDSPLHF.

The V call is TRBV2, the J call TRBJ2-2; D is unresolved. V was shortened by 4 bases and J by 4 bases, with 7 bases between the two germline ends. Looked up from germline, CDR1 is SNHLY and CDR2 is FYNNEI. The CDR3 runs to 13 residues. CDR3 nucleotide sequence: TGTGCCAGCAGTGCGAGTACCACCGGGGAGCTGTTTTTT. It is translated as CASSASTTGELFF.